The sequence of this T cell receptor beta chain was determined in a study of T cell responses to AZD1222 COVID-19 vaccine. This clone was found a few times. V lost 2 bases, J lost 4 bases, and 18 bases lay in between. In germline, CDR1 is GTSNPN, CDR2 SVGIG (reference sequence). The CDR3 is made up of 15 amino acids. Assay: immunoSEQ multiplex PCR; the TCRdb copy retains only in-frame clones and omits some. The table includes about 130,000 clones, 90% detected once. The V gene is TRBV30, the J gene TRBJ2-7; D is perhaps TRBD1 or TRBD2 (6 bases each). The TCR was taken from an adult in good health. Sequencing was performed on peripheral blood, taken on day 0 of AZD1222 vaccination. The CDR3 spells CAWSPSWGALYEQYF. CDR3 DNA sequence: TGTGCCTGGAGTCCATCTTGGGGGGCCCTATACGAGCAGTACTTC.